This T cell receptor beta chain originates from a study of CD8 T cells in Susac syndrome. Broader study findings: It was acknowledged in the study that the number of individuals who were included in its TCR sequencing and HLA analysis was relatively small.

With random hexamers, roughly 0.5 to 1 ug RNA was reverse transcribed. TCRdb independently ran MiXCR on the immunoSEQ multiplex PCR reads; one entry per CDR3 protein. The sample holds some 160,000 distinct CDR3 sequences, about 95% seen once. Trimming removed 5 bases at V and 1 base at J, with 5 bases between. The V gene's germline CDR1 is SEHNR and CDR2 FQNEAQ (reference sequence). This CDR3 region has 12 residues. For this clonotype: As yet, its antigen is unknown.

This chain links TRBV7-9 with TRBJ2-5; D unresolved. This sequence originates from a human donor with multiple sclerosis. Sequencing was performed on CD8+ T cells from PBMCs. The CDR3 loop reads CASSPLQETQYF. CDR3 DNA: TGTGCCAGCAGCCCCCTCCAAGAGACCCAGTACTTC.